This record looks at one T cell receptor (beta chain) sequence and its context. Authors' processing steps: For nucleated cells, counts were estimated from reference gene primer amplification. TCRdb's copy holds only in-frame clones and misses some; the assay was immunoSEQ multiplex PCR. The V and J calls and clone size are taken from that table; D and trimming were inferred from the DNA. The sample yields around 170,000 clones, 88% seen once. This entry belongs to a study of blood T cell repertoires in COVID-19. About the study: Material from acute and convalescent COVID-19 was sourced from the United States, Italy and Spain. PBMCs, B-cell-depleted T cells, or T cells provided the cDNA or gDNA that made up the material.

Germline V CDR1 and CDR2: LNHNV, YYDKDF (reference sequence). The V and J ends lost 5 bases and 4 bases, in that order; junction bases with no gene match: 5. The CDR3 extends over 13 amino acids. The V and J genes are TRBV15 and TRBJ2-7; 7 bases line up with TRBD2. The sample comprised peripheral blood. The receptor comes from a man between 60 and 70 years old with acute or convalescent COVID-19. The CDR3 region is CATSAGEGYEQYF. In DNA, the CDR3 is TGTGCCACCAGCGCCGGGGAGGGTTACGAGCAGTACTTC. Full variable domain (rest looked up from reference TRBV15 and TRBJ2-7): DAMVIQNPRYQVTQFGKPVTLSCSQTLNHNVMYWYQQKSSQAPKLLFHYYDKDFNNEADTPDNFQSRRPNTSFCFLDIRSPGLGDTAMYLCATSAGEGYEQYFGPGTRLTVT.